A single sample is the source of the 21 T cell receptor beta chains below, sequenced in a study of blood T cells in healthy people across ages. Then a second PCR, running roughly 7 to 11 cycles, was carried out with a sample-barcoded 5' primer and a J-beta primer mix. In TCRdb, the 5' RACE reads were re-called with MiXCR into one record per CDR3 protein. This table holds 800,000 or so distinct CDR3 sequences, roughly 25% found once. This sample was also put to use in a study of T cells of mothers and their children.

The sequenced sample was blood. These receptors were obtained from a boy aged 5 to 17 in good health.

At least ten counts were recorded for this clonotype. This chain links TRBV7-2 with TRBJ2-5, with TRBD1 identical over 8 bases. Germline CDR1 and CDR2: SGHTA and FQGNSA. The CDR3 spans 13 residues. Trimming took 6 bases from V and 5 from J; bases not matched to a gene: 5. DNA for the CDR3: TGTGCCAGCAGGCCAGGGGGCATGGAGACCCAGTACTTC. It yields the protein CASRPGGMETQYF.

J is TRBJ2-7 and V is TRBV6-5; possible D gene TRBD1, 6 bases. In germline, CDR1 is MNHEY, CDR2 SVGAGI. V lost 8 bases and J 5 bases, leaving 13 bases between the germline ends. This CDR3 contains 12 residues. This CDR3 reads CASGQGIDEQYF. DNA for the CDR3: TGTGCCAGCGGCCAGGGGATAGACGAGCAGTACTTC.

This clonotype was detected only a few times. The CDR3 is CASSAGGIKAYGYTF. Written as DNA, the CDR3 is TGTGCCAGCAGCGCGGGGGGAATTAAGGCCTATGGCTACACCTTC. The chain uses TRBV12-3 or TRBV12-4 and TRBJ1-2, with a tentative D call TRBD1 (5 bases). There are 15 residues in the CDR3. V was clipped by 6 bases and J by 4 bases, with 18 bases between them.

This chain connects TRBV10-3 to TRBJ2-3; 9 nucleotides match TRBD2. This CDR3 comprises 15 residues. V trimming: 10 bases; J trimming: 5 bases; junction bases outside the gene matches: 13. In germline, CDR1 is ENHRY, CDR2 SYGVKD. The CDR3 reads CATQPGLAGEDTQYF. CDR3 coding DNA: TGTGCCACCCAGCCGGGACTAGCCGGTGAAGATACGCAGTATTTT.

There are a few counts of this clonotype. This chain joins TRBV11-2 and TRBJ2-3; TRBD2 matches 8 bases. The V gene end was trimmed by 6 bases and the J gene end by 5 bases; junction bases not matched to a gene: 10. The CDR3 covers 15 residues. CDR1 SGHAT and CDR2 FQNNGV come from the germline V gene. The CDR3 DNA follows: TGTGCCAGCAGATTTGGTTCGGGGGGGGGAGATACGCAGTATTTT. It codes for CASRFGSGGGDTQYF.

This clonotype has just a few counts. The chain joins TRBV6-2 or TRBV6-3 to TRBJ2-7; unclear D gene. Germline assignment: CDR1 MNHEY and CDR2 SVGEGT. The V gene lost 5 bases and the J gene lost 2 bases, with 19 bases spanning the gap. CDR3 length: 16 residues. The DNA for the CDR3 is TGTGCCAGCAGTGGCCTCCCCAGTAGATTTCCCTACGAGCAGTACTTC. This sequence encodes CASSGLPSRFPYEQYF.

Only a few counts were recorded for this clonotype. V and J are TRBV28 and TRBJ2-3; D gene ambiguous. The V end was cut by 2 bases, the J end by 1 base, with 10 bases between. The length of the CDR3 is 15 residues. Germline CDR1 reads MDHEN; CDR2 reads SYDVKM. The CDR3 region is CASSLTLVRTDTQYF. The CDR3, as DNA: TGTGCCAGCAGTTTAACTCTAGTGCGCACAGATACGCAGTATTTT.

J is TRBJ2-5 and V is TRBV28; TRBD1 matches at 10 bases. The CDR3 spans 15 residues. Germline CDR1 reads MDHEN; CDR2 reads SYDVKM. V trimming: 6 bases; J trimming: 4 bases; junction bases outside the gene matches: 8. The chain's CDR3 is CASRSPGQGSETQYF. DNA for the CDR3: TGTGCCAGCAGATCACCGGGACAGGGGTCAGAGACCCAGTACTTC.

This clonotype occurred a few times. This chain connects TRBV7-2 to TRBJ1-5; tentative D call: TRBD1 (5 bases). The germline gives CDR1 SGHTA, CDR2 FQGNSA. V lost 1 base to trimming and J lost 4 bases, with 11 bases between them. This CDR3 region has 15 residues. The CDR3: CASSLGGSFNQPQHF. As DNA, the CDR3 is TGTGCCAGCAGCTTAGGGGGCAGCTTTAATCAGCCCCAGCATTTT. Full variable domain (missing parts from reference TRBV7-2 and TRBJ1-5): GAGVSQSPSNKVTEKGKDVELRCDPISGHTALYWYRQSLGQGLEFLIYFQGNSAPDKSGLPSDRFSAERTGGSVSTLTIQRTQQEDSAVYLCASSLGGSFNQPQHFGDGTRLSIL.

This clonotype was detected only a few times. This chain joins TRBV20-1 and TRBJ2-1; 12 bases are shared with TRBD2. Germline V gene sequence: CDR1 DFQATT, CDR2 SNEGSKA (reference sequence). CDR3 size: 21 residues. V gave up 2 bases and J gave up 3 bases; unmatched junction bases: 20. The CDR3 DNA reads TGCAGTGCTAGATGGCCGCTCGGAGCTAGCGGGAGGGCCATGGACTACAATGAGCAGTTCTTC. Translation gives CSARWPLGASGRAMDYNEQFF.

The V call is TRBV7-8, the J call TRBJ2-3; the D is unclear. The V gene lost 8 bases and the J gene lost 0 bases, with 9 bases spanning the gap. The CDR3 runs to 13 residues. Germline V gives CDR1 SGHVS, CDR2 FQNEAQ. The CDR3 region is CASQLYSTDTQYF. DNA for the CDR3: TGTGCCAGCCAGCTTTACAGCACAGATACGCAGTATTTT. The variable domain in full, completed from reference TRBV7-8 and TRBJ2-3, reads GAGVSQSPRYKVAKRGQDVALRCDPISGHVSLFWYQQALGQGPEFLTYFQNEAQLDKSGLPSDRFFAERPEGSVSTLKIQRTQQEDSAVYLCASQLYSTDTQYFGPGTRLTVL.

The table lists this clonotype with a few counts. The chain couples TRBV11-1 to TRBJ2-7; D is unclear. The length of the CDR3 is 13 residues. Germline CDR1 SGHAT, CDR2 FQDESV (reference sequence). Between the trimmed V and J ends, which lost 4 bases and 0 bases, there was a span of 7 bases. CDR3 residues: CASSSESSYEQYF. For the CDR3, the DNA is TGTGCCAGCAGCTCCGAAAGCTCCTACGAGCAGTACTTC.

The rearrangement links TRBV29-1 to TRBJ2-2; 9 positions match TRBD1. The V and J ends lost 3 bases and 5 bases, in that order; junction bases with no gene match: 10. The CDR3 extends over 16 amino acids. CDR1 is SQVTM, CDR2 ANQGSEA, per germline. The DNA for the CDR3 is TGCAGCGTTGAGGGGAAGGGGACAGGGAGGACCGGGGAGCTGTTTTTT. This translates into CSVEGKGTGRTGELFF.

The rearrangement joins TRBV20-1 to TRBJ2-1; D not resolved. The CDR3 is 11 amino acids. V was trimmed by 0 bases and J by 6 bases, leaving 3 bases between them. Germline-derived CDR1 and CDR2 are DFQATT and SNEGSKA (reference sequence). Here the CDR3 DNA reads TGCAGTGCTAGAGATATCAATGAGCAGTTCTTC. This translates into CSARDINEQFF.

The chain has TRBV29-1 and TRBJ2-5; D is undetermined. CDR1 is SQVTM and CDR2 is ANQGSEA in the germline V gene. The CDR3 contains 12 residues. Trimming left V 2 bases short and J 2 bases short, with 6 bases between. In DNA, the CDR3 is TGCAGCGTTGAACTGGGACAAGAGACCCAGTACTTC. It translates to CSVELGQETQYF.

There are a few counts of this clonotype. The V and J genes are TRBV28 and TRBJ2-7; D is possibly TRBD1 or TRBD2 (5 bases each). Germline V gene sequence: CDR1 MDHEN, CDR2 SYDVKM. This CDR3 region has 14 residues. The V and J ends lost 4 bases and 0 bases respectively, with 10 bases between them. In DNA form, the CDR3 reads TGTGCCAGCAGTTCGGGGCTCAGCTCCTACGAGCAGTACTTC. Its translation: CASSSGLSSYEQYF.

The chain has TRBV29-1 and TRBJ2-1, with TRBD1 as a possible D gene (6 bases). The CDR3 spans 12 residues. The germline CDR1 and CDR2 sequences are SQVTM and ANQGSEA. V lost 7 bases and J lost 3, with 10 bases in between. The CDR3 reads CSAGTLYNEQFF. CDR3 bases: TGCAGCGCTGGGACACTCTACAATGAGCAGTTCTTC.

The chain uses TRBV20-1 and TRBJ2-5, with D possibly being TRBD1 (6 bases). Trimming pared 5 bases from V and 7 bases from J, leaving 17 bases between. Per the germline V gene, CDR1 is DFQATT and CDR2 is SNEGSKA (reference sequence). The CDR3 is made up of 13 amino acids. The CDR3 DNA reads as TGCAGTGCTCGGAACACAGGGAAAGGGACCCAGTACTTC. Its translation is CSARNTGKGTQYF.

V is TRBV7-3 and J is TRBJ2-1; TRBD2 aligns across 11 bases. CDR1 SGHTA and CDR2 FQGTGA come from the germline V gene. CDR3 size: 13 residues. Trimming removed 9 bases from V and 7 bases from J; junction bases left unmatched: 5. The chain's CDR3 is CASTSGGGNEQFF. The DNA of the CDR3 is TGTGCCAGTACTAGCGGGGGCGGAAATGAGCAGTTCTTC. Using reference TRBV7-3 and TRBJ2-1 for the parts outside the CDR3, the full variable domain is GAGVSQTPSNKVTEKGKYVELRCDPISGHTALYWYRQSLGQGPEFLIYFQGTGAADDSGLPNDRFFAVRPEGSVSTLKIQRTERGDSAVYLCASTSGGGNEQFFGPGTRLTVL.

In the case of this clonotype: With a much larger clone just one base away, this may be a read error. The J gene is TRBJ2-5, the V gene TRBV12-3 or TRBV12-4; the D gene is possibly TRBD2 (6 bases). This CDR3 has 13 residues. This chain's CDR3 is CAGSLASRETQYF. In DNA, the CDR3 is TGTGCCGGCAGTCTAGCGTCCCGGGAGACCCAGTACTTC.

Comments on this clonotype: A read error may be the cause here, since a much bigger clone is one base away. The chain is built from TRBV9 and TRBJ1-3; no reliable D call. Germline V gives CDR1 SGDLS, CDR2 YYNGEE. The CDR3 is made up of 12 amino acids. DNA of the CDR3: TGTGCCAGCATCGGGGATGGAGACACCATATATTTT. Its protein product is CASIGDGDTIYF. The variable domain in full, completed from reference TRBV9 and TRBJ1-3, reads DSGVTQTPKHLITATGQRVTLRCSPRSGDLSVYWYQQSLDQGLQFLIQYYNGEERAKGNILERFSAQQFPDLHSELNLSSLELGDSALYFCASIGDGDTIYFGEGSWLTVV.